These 22 T cell receptor beta chains came from one sample sequenced in a study of blood T cell repertoires in COVID-19. TCRdb's copy holds only in-frame clones and misses some; the assay was immunoSEQ multiplex PCR. This sample has under 200,000 clones, with 80% to 85% found just once. Sequenced sample: peripheral blood. Receptors originate from a woman aged 25 to 39 with acute or convalescent COVID-19.

This sequence joins TRBV7-2 and TRBJ2-5; D might be TRBD2 (5 bases). The CDR3 is 14 residues long. With 6 bases removed from V and 6 bases from J, the gap between germline ends came to 17 bases. The germline V gene encodes CDR1 SGHTA and CDR2 FQGNSA. CDR3 region: CASSYGVRAKTQYF. In nucleotides, the CDR3 is TGTGCCAGCAGTTACGGCGTGCGGGCGAAGACCCAGTACTTC.

This chain links TRBV18 with TRBJ1-6; the match to TRBD1 covers 8 bases. The germline gives CDR1 KGHSH, CDR2 LQKENI. The CDR3 covers 14 residues. Trimming took 5 bases from V and 8 from J; bases not matched to a gene: 5. The CDR3 is CASSSQGADSPLHF. Written as DNA, the CDR3 is TGTGCCAGCTCATCCCAGGGGGCGGATTCACCCCTCCACTTT. Looking up the rest from reference TRBV18 and TRBJ1-6 gives the full variable domain: NAGVMQNPRHLVRRRGQEARLRCSPMKGHSHVYWYRQLPEEGLKFMVYLQKENIIDESGMPKERFSAEFPKEGPSILRIQQVVRGDSAAYFCASSSQGADSPLHFGNGTRLTVT.

This clone showed up just once. This sequence joins TRBV5-4 and TRBJ1-3; no clear D. With 0 bases removed from V and 4 bases from J, the gap between germline ends came to 5 bases. CDR3 length: 13 residues. Germline CDR1 reads SGHNT; CDR2 reads YYREEE (reference sequence). This chain's CDR3 is CASSLGQGNTIYF. The CDR3 DNA follows: TGTGCCAGCAGCTTGGGCCAGGGAAACACCATATATTTT. Filled out from reference TRBV5-4 and TRBJ1-3, the complete variable domain reads ETGVTQSPTHLIKTRGQQVTLRCSSQSGHNTVSWYQQALGQGPQFIFQYYREEENGRGNFPPRFSGLQFPNYSSELNVNALELDDSALYLCASSLGQGNTIYFGEGSWLTVV.

The CDR3 DNA reads as TGTGCCAGCAGCTCCGGGACTAGCGGGTACGAGCAGTACTTC. It is translated as CASSSGTSGYEQYF. This chain connects TRBV7-9 to TRBJ2-7; 12 bases agree with TRBD2. Trimming removed 4 bases from V and 4 bases from J; junction bases left unmatched: 2. The germline gives CDR1 SEHNR, CDR2 FQNEAQ (reference sequence). This CDR3 has 14 residues.

The count of this clone is one. The chain is built from TRBV7-2 and TRBJ1-2; possible D gene TRBD1, 5 bases. V was cut by 1 base and J by 7 bases, with 10 bases left in between. Germline V CDR1 and CDR2: SGHTA, FQGNSA. The CDR3 length is 13 residues. CDR3 sequence (DNA): TGTGCCAGCAGCTTAGAGTGGGGCGCTGGCTACACCTTC. It translates to CASSLEWGAGYTF.

The chain uses TRBV3-1 (or the pseudogene TRBV3-2) and TRBJ2-7; weak D call: TRBD1 (5 bases). V lost 0 bases, J lost 4 bases, and 13 bases lay in between. The CDR3 sequence is 15 residues long. The V gene's germline CDR1 is LGHDT and CDR2 YNNKEL (reference sequence). The CDR3 region has the DNA TGTGCCAGCAGCCAAGACATCCAGGGAAAGTACGAGCAGTACTTC. Protein sequence: CASSQDIQGKYEQYF.

The chain links TRBV6-1 to TRBJ1-4; the D is unclear. V was trimmed by 2 bases and J by 8 bases, leaving 15 bases between them. The CDR3 has 15 residues. Germline CDR1 is MNHNS and CDR2 is SASEGT. CDR3 sequence reads: CASSELNQVVEKLFF. DNA of the CDR3: TGTGCCAGCAGTGAACTTAACCAGGTCGTAGAAAAACTGTTTTTT.

V usage is TRBV27 and J usage is TRBJ2-2; 9 bases map to TRBD1. The CDR3 totals 14 residues. With V trimmed by 10 bases and J by 5 bases, 8 bases remained unmatched. Germline V gene sequence: CDR1 MNHEY, CDR2 SMNVEV (reference sequence). CDR3 nucleotide sequence: TGTGCCAATAAGGGACAGGGTAAAACCGGGGAGCTGTTTTTT. This translates into CANKGQGKTGELFF.

The rearrangement links TRBV6-5 to TRBJ1-1; 7 bases fit TRBD1. The CDR3 extends over 15 amino acids. With V trimmed by 5 bases and J by 4 bases, 10 bases remained unmatched. Germline-derived CDR1 and CDR2 are MNHEY and SVGAGI. The CDR3 here is CASSRTGQVSTEAFF. The CDR3 nucleotides are TGTGCCAGCAGTCGGACCGGACAGGTCAGCACTGAAGCTTTCTTT.

This clone appeared a few times. J is TRBJ2-1 and V is TRBV5-4, with TRBD2 identical over 9 bases. The CDR3 sequence is 15 residues long. Germline loops: CDR1 SGHNT, CDR2 YYREEE (reference sequence). The V gene end was trimmed by 0 bases and the J gene end by 12 bases; junction bases not matched to a gene: 10. DNA for the CDR3: TGTGCCAGCAGCTTGGATCTAGCGGGATGGACCACGCAGTTCTTC. It encodes CASSLDLAGWTTQFF. Supplemented by reference TRBV5-4 and TRBJ2-1, the full variable domain reads ETGVTQSPTHLIKTRGQQVTLRCSSQSGHNTVSWYQQALGQGPQFIFQYYREEENGRGNFPPRFSGLQFPNYSSELNVNALELDDSALYLCASSLDLAGWTTQFFGPGTRLTVL.

The sample holds a few counts of this clone. This chain connects TRBV27 to TRBJ1-6; D gene ambiguous. V was clipped by 2 bases and J by 12 bases, with 17 bases between them. Germline-derived CDR1 and CDR2 are MNHEY and SMNVEV (reference sequence). The length of the CDR3 is 15 residues. The CDR3 spells CASSLDFRRPKPLHF. The CDR3 DNA sequence: TGTGCCAGCAGTTTAGATTTTCGGAGGCCCAAACCCCTCCACTTT.

The chain uses TRBV24-1 and TRBJ1-2; 7 bases align to TRBD1. The germline CDR1 and CDR2 sequences are KGHDR and SFDVKD. The length of the CDR3 is 15 residues. V was pared by 4 bases and J by 4 bases, with 8 bases of the junction left unmatched. The DNA of the CDR3 is TGTGCCACCAGTGACCCGACCACAGGGGCCTATGGCTACACCTTC. It codes for CATSDPTTGAYGYTF.

This clone showed up just once. The V gene is TRBV19, the J gene TRBJ2-2, with 9 bases aligning to TRBD1. Germline V gives CDR1 LNHDA, CDR2 SQIVND (reference sequence). V lost 7 bases, J lost 3 bases, and 9 bases stayed unmatched. The CDR3 has 16 residues. CDR3: CASISTGQGYTGELFF. The CDR3 bases are TGTGCCAGTATTAGTACGGGACAGGGTTACACCGGGGAGCTGTTTTTT.

This clone was detected only a few times. The chain carries TRBV20-1 and TRBJ1-6; TRBD1 matches at 8 bases. Germline values: CDR1 DFQATT, CDR2 SNEGSKA (reference sequence). The CDR3 loop spans 14 amino acids. V shed 3 bases and J 6 bases; nucleotides not matched to a gene: 4. The CDR3 sequence is CSASWTGSNSPLHF. For the CDR3, the DNA is TGCAGTGCTAGTTGGACAGGGTCTAATTCACCCCTCCACTTT.

The rearrangement uses TRBV7-9 and TRBJ1-1, with D possibly TRBD1 on 6 matching bases. The CDR3 is 11 residues long. Trimming cost V 5 bases and J 11 bases, with 12 bases left between them. Per the germline V gene, CDR1 is SEHNR and CDR2 is FQNEAQ (reference sequence). The CDR3 loop is CASSPGVPAFF. The CDR3 DNA is TGTGCCAGCAGCCCAGGGGTTCCGGCTTTCTTT.

The rearrangement links TRBV5-6 to TRBJ1-2, with 7 bases that match TRBD1. The CDR3 runs 15 residues. Germline V gives CDR1 SGHDT, CDR2 YYEEEE. The V gene end was trimmed by 2 bases and the J gene end by 8 bases; junction bases not matched to a gene: 12. CDR3 DNA: TGTGCCAGCAGCTTTGGCAGGGGGGTATACGAGGGCTACACCTTC. Its translation is CASSFGRGVYEGYTF.

This clone was detected only once. The gene calls are TRBV28 and TRBJ2-2; TRBD1 matches at 10 bases. This CDR3 has 16 residues. The J segment lost 6 bases and the V segment lost 6 bases, leaving 10 bases of the junction unmatched. Per germline, CDR1 MDHEN and CDR2 SYDVKM. The CDR3 protein is CASRILTGGRAGELFF. CDR3 in DNA: TGTGCCAGCAGGATCTTGACAGGGGGCCGCGCCGGGGAGCTGTTTTTT.

The V gene is TRBV29-1, the J gene TRBJ2-7; 8 bases line up with TRBD1. The CDR3 has 15 amino acids. Trimming took 4 bases from V and 3 from J; bases not matched to a gene: 11. CDR1 SQVTM and CDR2 ANQGSEA come from the germline V gene. CDR3 coding DNA: TGCAGCGTTGGCGGAGTACAGGGGGAACTCTACGAGCAGTACTTC. Translated: CSVGGVQGELYEQYF.

This chain uses TRBV5-6 with TRBJ2-1; TRBD2 agrees at 7 bases. CDR3 length: 13 residues. V shed 4 bases, J shed 10 bases, and the junction held 8 bases outside the gene matches. CDR1 SGHDT and CDR2 YYEEEE come from the germline V gene. The CDR3 loop reads CASSPGGGMEQFF. DNA for the CDR3: TGTGCCAGCAGCCCGGGGGGTGGCATGGAGCAGTTCTTC.

This chain links TRBV7-2 with TRBJ1-2, with 7 bases fitting TRBD1. CDR3 size: 10 residues. After removal of 11 bases from V and 8 bases from J, the junction contained 5 bases not matched to a gene. Germline CDR1 SGHTA, CDR2 FQGNSA. The CDR3 sequence: CAVRGIGYTF. For the CDR3, the DNA is TGTGCCGTCAGGGGGATAGGCTACACCTTC.

This clone was observed a few times. The gene calls are TRBV5-1 and TRBJ1-1, with TRBD1 as a possible D gene (6 bases). The CDR3 extends over 15 amino acids. The germline V and J ends were trimmed by 1 base and 1 base, with 11 bases remaining between them. In germline, CDR1 is SGHRS, CDR2 YFSETQ. The CDR3 is CASSLNGQRNTEAFF. As DNA, the CDR3 is TGCGCCAGCAGCTTGAACGGACAGCGGAACACTGAAGCTTTCTTT.

The chain links TRBV7-2 to TRBJ2-4; no clear D. V lost 3 bases to trimming and J lost 9 bases, with 12 bases between them. CDR1 and CDR2 (germline): SGHTA, FQGNSA. The CDR3 spans 13 residues. The chain's CDR3 is CASSFAGLSIQYF. DNA of the CDR3: TGTGCCAGCAGCTTCGCAGGTTTAAGCATTCAGTACTTC. The full variable domain, rest sourced from reference TRBV7-2 and TRBJ2-4, is GAGVSQSPSNKVTEKGKDVELRCDPISGHTALYWYRQSLGQGLEFLIYFQGNSAPDKSGLPSDRFSAERTGGSVSTLTIQRTQQEDSAVYLCASSFAGLSIQYFGAGTRLSVL.